A single sample gave rise to the 28 T cell receptor beta chains below, sequenced in a study of human T cells and chemical hapten exposure. Time point here: patch test 1, 2 weeks after DPC sensitization. The treatment is: therapeutic diphenylcyclopropenone sensitization with weekly scalp DPC. MiXCR, applied by TCRdb to the RACE reads, yields one record per CDR3 protein. The sample holds about 120,000 distinct CDR3 sequences, roughly 13% seen once. The source material was whole blood, sampled in connection with sensitization to the hapten diphenylcyclopropenone (DPC). These receptor sequences come from a man aged 18 to 29 with alopecia areata. Some clones in this sample may be carry-over from other donors' samples.

The gene calls are TRBV6-4 and TRBJ2-1; 9 nucleotides agree with TRBD1. The germline V gene encodes CDR1 MRHNA and CDR2 SNTAGT. V dropped 2 bases and J dropped 3; count of bases not matched to a gene: 5. This CDR3 region has 16 residues. CDR3 sequence: CASSDAPGQGYNEQFF. CDR3 DNA sequence: TGTGCCAGCAGTGACGCACCGGGACAGGGCTACAATGAGCAGTTCTTC.

The table lists this clonotype with a few counts. The chain has TRBV7-9 and TRBJ1-1, with D possibly TRBD1 on 5 matching bases. This CDR3 is built from 15 residues. V lost 5 bases, J lost 4 bases, and 17 bases lay in between. Germline CDR1 SEHNR, CDR2 FQNEAQ (reference sequence). CDR3 nucleotides: TGTGCCAGCAGCGGACCGACAGCTGCGACCACTGAAGCTTTCTTT. This encodes CASSGPTAATTEAFF.

This rearrangement joins TRBV10-2 to TRBJ2-7; D tentatively fits TRBD1 or TRBD2 (5 bases each). V lost 5 bases, J lost 3 bases, and 20 bases lay in between. CDR1 and CDR2 from the germline V gene are WSHSY and SAAADI. CDR3 length: 16 residues. The CDR3 sequence: CASSSLQGRRFYEQYF. The DNA for the CDR3 is TGCGCCAGCAGTTCACTCCAGGGACGTCGTTTCTACGAGCAGTACTTC.

This clonotype was counted between two and nine times. The V and J genes are TRBV14 and TRBJ2-1; 13 bases map to TRBD2. The CDR3 extends over 16 amino acids. J gave up 0 bases and V 10 bases, and 6 bases lay outside the gene matches. Germline assignment: CDR1 SGHDN and CDR2 FVKESK. The CDR3 loop is CANGTSGVFSYNEQFF. In DNA form, the CDR3 reads TGTGCCAACGGGACTAGCGGGGTCTTCTCCTACAATGAGCAGTTCTTC.

The DNA of the CDR3 is TGTGCCAGAAGCTTTATCCCAGACAGACGATACGAGCAGTACGTC. It encodes CARSFIPDRRYEQYV. The V gene is TRBV5-3, the J gene TRBJ2-7; D is perhaps TRBD1 (5 bases). TRBV5-3 qualifies as an ORF whose function is uncertain. The V gene lost 2 bases and the J gene lost 4 bases, with 16 bases spanning the gap. The CDR3 runs 15 residues.

This clonotype has only a few counts. The chain joins TRBV5-1 to TRBJ2-2, with D unclear. This CDR3 contains 13 residues. V was clipped by 7 bases and J by 3 bases, with 10 bases between them. CDR1 and CDR2 from the germline V gene are SGHRS and YFSETQ. The CDR3 coding sequence is TGCGCCAGCCAGGTTCAAGACACCGGGGAGCTGTTTTTT. Residues: CASQVQDTGELFF.

V is TRBV5-4 and J is TRBJ2-3; no clear D. The CDR3 length is 16 residues. Between the trimmed V and J ends, which lost 0 bases and 5 bases, there was a span of 16 bases. The germline gives CDR1 SGHNT, CDR2 YYREEE (reference sequence). CDR3 DNA sequence: TGTGCCAGCAGCTTGGGGAGCAACTCCCTCCAAGATACGCAGTATTTT. Amino acids: CASSLGSNSLQDTQYF.

This clonotype occurred many times. This chain links TRBV7-6 with TRBJ2-6, with D tentatively TRBD1 (6 bases). V lost 4 bases to trimming and J lost 4 bases, with 11 bases between them. Germline V gene sequence: CDR1 SGHVS, CDR2 FNYEAQ. CDR3 length: 15 residues. The CDR3 sequence is CASSYRVTGANVLTF. The CDR3 region has the DNA TGTGCCAGCAGCTACAGGGTAACCGGGGCCAACGTCCTGACTTTC. The full variable domain, rest sourced from reference TRBV7-6 and TRBJ2-6, is GAGVSQSPRYKVTKRGQDVALRCDPISGHVSLYWYRQALGQGPEFLTYFNYEAQQDKSGLPNDRFSAERPEGSISTLTIQRTEQRDSAMYRCASSYRVTGANVLTFGAGSRLTVL.

The chain recombines TRBV28 with TRBJ1-6, with a possible D match to TRBD1 (5 bases). The CDR3 length is 17 residues. Germline V gene data show CDR1 as MDHEN and CDR2 as SYDVKM. Trimming left V 5 bases short and J 5 bases short, with 19 bases between. In nucleotides, the CDR3 is TGTGCCAGCAGTCTCCTCGGAGAGGGACTGGATAATTCACCCCTCCACTTT. It yields the protein CASSLLGEGLDNSPLHF.

This clonotype showed up just a few times. The V call is TRBV11-2, the J call TRBJ2-1, with D perhaps being TRBD1 or TRBD2 (5 bases each). CDR3 length: 15 amino acids. Trimming stripped 8 bases from V and 0 bases from J, with 14 bases between. CDR1 and CDR2 (germline): SGHAT, FQNNGV. CDR3 DNA sequence: TGTGCCAGCGGCTGGGGACCGAGCTCCTACAATGAGCAGTTCTTC. Its translation: CASGWGPSSYNEQFF.

The sample holds a few counts of this clonotype. The V and J genes are TRBV18 and TRBJ1-5; maybe TRBD1 (6 bases). V lost 3 bases, J lost 4 bases, and 16 bases lay in between. The germline gives CDR1 KGHSH, CDR2 LQKENI. CDR3 length: 16 residues. The CDR3 protein is CASSPRSQGTNQPQHF. In nucleotides, the CDR3 is TGTGCCAGCTCACCCCGAAGCCAGGGGACAAATCAGCCCCAGCATTTT.

This clonotype was detected only a few times. This chain uses TRBV29-1 with TRBJ2-6; either TRBD1 or TRBD2 may supply D (6 bases each). Germline values: CDR1 SQVTM, CDR2 ANQGSEA. CDR3 length: 14 amino acids. Trimming removed 6 bases from V and 2 bases from J, with 11 bases in between. The CDR3 bases are TGCAGCGTCGCAGGGGAGGCTGGGGCCAACGTCCTGACTTTC. Its protein is CSVAGEAGANVLTF.

This clonotype came up a few times. The chain recombines TRBV6-5 with TRBJ1-5; 8 bases map to TRBD1. V lost 10 bases to trimming and J lost 1 base; unmatched junction nucleotides: 18. The CDR3 has 18 amino acids. Germline V gene lookup returns CDR1 MNHEY and CDR2 SVGAGI. The CDR3 nucleotides read TGTGCCACCAGCCAAGGGGCGTACAGGGGGAAGAGCAATCAGCCCCAGCATTTT. It encodes CATSQGAYRGKSNQPQHF.

The chain joins TRBV28 to TRBJ2-1, with D hard to call. Trimming pared 3 bases from V and 10 bases from J, leaving 10 bases between. CDR1 is MDHEN and CDR2 is SYDVKM in the germline V gene. The CDR3 extends over 12 amino acids. CDR3 nucleotides: TGTGCCAGCAGTTTCCTTAATCTCGAGCAGTTCTTC. This translates into CASSFLNLEQFF.

This clonotype was counted between two and nine times. This rearrangement joins TRBV27 to TRBJ2-7; D is unclear. The V end lost 5 bases, the J end lost 7 bases, and 15 bases lay between the germline ends. This CDR3 spans 13 amino acids. From germline, CDR1 is MNHEY and CDR2 SMNVEV (reference sequence). CDR3 sequence: CASSARPGVEQYF. CDR3 coding DNA: TGTGCCAGCAGTGCAAGACCTGGCGTTGAGCAGTACTTC.

This chain uses TRBV7-2 with TRBJ1-4; D might be TRBD1 (6 bases). Germline CDR1 is SGHTA and CDR2 is FQGNSA. The CDR3 is 16 amino acids. V was cut by 3 bases and J by 6 bases, with 17 bases left in between. CDR3 DNA sequence: TGTGCCAGCAGCTTTAGTTCGGGGGCTAGCTATGAAAAACTGTTTTTT. It specifies CASSFSSGASYEKLFF. Looking up the rest from reference TRBV7-2 and TRBJ1-4 gives the full variable domain: GAGVSQSPSNKVTEKGKDVELRCDPISGHTALYWYRQSLGQGLEFLIYFQGNSAPDKSGLPSDRFSAERTGGSVSTLTIQRTQQEDSAVYLCASSFSSGASYEKLFFGSGTQLSVL.

Many counts were recorded for this clonotype. For the CDR3, the DNA is TGTGCCAGCACTCTCATGCGGGGGAACCCTATGAACACTGAAGCTTTCTTT. Protein: CASTLMRGNPMNTEAFF. The chain has TRBV28 and TRBJ1-1; possible D gene TRBD1, 5 bases. Germline-derived CDR1 and CDR2 are MDHEN and SYDVKM. V shed 7 bases and J shed 0 bases, with 21 bases lying between them. The CDR3 runs 17 residues.

The table lists this clonotype with a few counts. V usage is TRBV20-1 and J usage is TRBJ1-5; TRBD1 agrees at 9 bases. The CDR3 runs 14 residues. V lost 6 bases, J lost 6 bases, and 9 bases stayed unmatched. Germline V gene lookup returns CDR1 DFQATT and CDR2 SNEGSKA (reference sequence). CDR3 in amino acids: CSASDRGDGQPQHF. DNA of the CDR3: TGCAGTGCATCGGACAGGGGAGACGGTCAGCCCCAGCATTTT.

The chain is built from TRBV6-1 and TRBJ2-5; a possible D gene is TRBD1 (6 bases). The germline gives CDR1 MNHNS, CDR2 SASEGT. The CDR3 consists of 15 residues. V was trimmed by 3 bases and J by 0 bases, leaving 11 bases between them. The CDR3 spells CASSEWTDYQETQYF. In DNA form, the CDR3 reads TGTGCCAGCAGTGAGTGGACAGATTACCAAGAGACCCAGTACTTC.

The chain joins TRBV7-9 to TRBJ1-1; weak D call: TRBD1 (6 bases). V shed 5 bases and J shed 3 bases, with 10 bases lying between them. The CDR3 length is 13 residues. Germline V gives CDR1 SEHNR, CDR2 FQNEAQ (reference sequence). DNA of the CDR3: TGTGCCAGCAGCCAACAGGGAGACACTGAAGCTTTCTTT. Translated, it gives CASSQQGDTEAFF.

CDR3 DNA sequence: TGTGCCAGCAGTTTCTTCGGCGGGGCCTTTCGGGAGCAGTACTTC. It is translated as CASSFFGGAFREQYF. This chain joins TRBV28 and TRBJ2-7, with D perhaps matching TRBD2 (6 bases). V was cut by 3 bases and J by 7 bases, with 19 bases left in between. Germline CDR1 MDHEN, CDR2 SYDVKM. CDR3 length: 15 amino acids.

The genes are TRBV5-1 and TRBJ1-6, with 7 bases matching TRBD1. V was pared by 4 bases and J by 0 bases, with 10 bases of the junction left unmatched. The germline gives CDR1 SGHRS, CDR2 YFSETQ. The CDR3 covers 18 residues. The CDR3 spells CASSRTRQGSSYNSPLHF. DNA for the CDR3: TGCGCCAGCAGCCGCACAAGACAGGGTAGCTCCTATAATTCACCCCTCCACTTT.

This rearrangement joins TRBV10-3 to TRBJ1-6, with D unresolved. CDR1 and CDR2 (germline): ENHRY, SYGVKD. V was cut by 7 bases and J by 8 bases, with 15 bases left in between. The CDR3 runs 14 residues. The CDR3: CAITSGVIDSPLHF. The CDR3 region has the DNA TGTGCCATCACGTCCGGAGTCATTGATTCACCCCTCCACTTT.

The V gene is TRBV11-2, the J gene TRBJ1-2, with TRBD1 matching over 7 bases. V shed 0 bases and J 4 bases; nucleotides not matched to a gene: 5. The CDR3 runs to 15 residues. Germline CDR1 reads SGHAT; CDR2 reads FQNNGV. CDR3 sequence (DNA): TGTGCCAGCAGCTTAGAACAGGGGAACCTCTATGGCTACACCTTC. It encodes CASSLEQGNLYGYTF.

Only a few counts were recorded for this clonotype. The chain is built from TRBV29-1 and TRBJ2-5; TRBD2 matches at 7 bases. The CDR3 has 13 residues. After removal of 7 bases from V and 4 bases from J, the junction contained 9 bases not matched to a gene. Germline values: CDR1 SQVTM, CDR2 ANQGSEA. The CDR3 loop reads CSGGGHALETQYF. The CDR3 DNA reads as TGCAGCGGCGGGGGTCATGCGTTAGAGACCCAGTACTTC.

V is TRBV11-2 and J is TRBJ2-3; D is perhaps TRBD2 (5 bases). Per germline, CDR1 SGHAT and CDR2 FQNNGV. This CDR3 contains 14 residues. Trimming shortened V by 5 bases and J by 4 bases, and 13 bases separated the two germline ends. CDR3 region: CASSASSSADTQYF. CDR3 sequence (DNA): TGTGCCAGCAGCGCCTCTAGCTCCGCAGATACGCAGTATTTT.

The rearrangement uses TRBV12-3 or TRBV12-4 and TRBJ1-2; D unclear. V was clipped by 3 bases and J by 1 base, with 12 bases between them. This CDR3 contains 15 residues. CDR3 sequence: CASSFGLGSNYGYTF. In nucleotides, the CDR3 is TGTGCCAGCAGTTTCGGTCTCGGCAGTAACTATGGCTACACCTTC.

This clonotype was detected only a few times. V usage is TRBV29-1 and J usage is TRBJ2-2; no reliable D call. Germline CDR1 and CDR2: SQVTM and ANQGSEA. The germline V and J ends were trimmed by 4 bases and 4 bases, with 4 bases remaining between them. This CDR3 is built from 11 residues. The CDR3 protein is CSVVVTGELFF. The CDR3, as DNA: TGCAGCGTTGTAGTCACCGGGGAGCTGTTTTTT.